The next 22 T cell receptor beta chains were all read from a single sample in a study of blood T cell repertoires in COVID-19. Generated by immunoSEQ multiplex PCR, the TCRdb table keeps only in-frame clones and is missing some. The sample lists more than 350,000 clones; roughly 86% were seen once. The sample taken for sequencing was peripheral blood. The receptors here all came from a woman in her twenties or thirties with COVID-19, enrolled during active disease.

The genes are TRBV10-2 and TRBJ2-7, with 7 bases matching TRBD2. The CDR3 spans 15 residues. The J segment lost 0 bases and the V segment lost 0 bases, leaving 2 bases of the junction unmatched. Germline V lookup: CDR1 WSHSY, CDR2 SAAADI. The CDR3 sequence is CASSESQRGSYEQYF. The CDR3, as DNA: TGCGCCAGCAGTGAGTCGCAGCGGGGCTCCTACGAGCAGTACTTC.

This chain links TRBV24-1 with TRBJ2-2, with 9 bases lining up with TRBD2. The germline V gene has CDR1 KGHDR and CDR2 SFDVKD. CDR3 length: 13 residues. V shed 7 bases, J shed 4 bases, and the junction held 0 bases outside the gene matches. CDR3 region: CATRTSGTGELFF. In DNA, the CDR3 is TGTGCCACCAGGACTAGCGGCACCGGGGAGCTGTTTTTT.

This CDR3 is CSVVFQGETQYF. DNA for the CDR3: TGCAGCGTTGTTTTCCAGGGGGAGACCCAGTACTTC. The chain links TRBV29-1 to TRBJ2-5, with a possible D match to TRBD1 (6 bases). V shed 4 bases and J shed 5 bases, with 11 bases lying between them. Germline CDR1 and CDR2: SQVTM and ANQGSEA. This CDR3 is 12 amino acids long.

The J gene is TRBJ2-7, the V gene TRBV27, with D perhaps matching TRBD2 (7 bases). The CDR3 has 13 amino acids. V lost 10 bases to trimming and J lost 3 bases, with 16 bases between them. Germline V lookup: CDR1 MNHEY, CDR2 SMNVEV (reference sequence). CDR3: CATRGGAGYEQYF. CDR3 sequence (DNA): TGTGCCACCCGTGGGGGGGCTGGCTACGAGCAGTACTTC.

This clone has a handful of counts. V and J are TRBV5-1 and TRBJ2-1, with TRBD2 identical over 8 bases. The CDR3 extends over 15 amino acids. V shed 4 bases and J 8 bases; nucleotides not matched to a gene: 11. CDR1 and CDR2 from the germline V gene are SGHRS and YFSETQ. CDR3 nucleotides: TGCGCCAGCAGCCCGGTCTCGGGAGGGCTCGATGAGCAGTTCTTC. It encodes CASSPVSGGLDEQFF.

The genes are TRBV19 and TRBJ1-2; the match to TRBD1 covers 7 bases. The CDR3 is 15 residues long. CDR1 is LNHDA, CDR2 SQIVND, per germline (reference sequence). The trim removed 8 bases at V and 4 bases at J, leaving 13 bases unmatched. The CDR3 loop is CASAPAQDRTYGYTF. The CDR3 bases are TGTGCCAGTGCCCCCGCTCAGGACAGGACCTATGGCTACACCTTC.

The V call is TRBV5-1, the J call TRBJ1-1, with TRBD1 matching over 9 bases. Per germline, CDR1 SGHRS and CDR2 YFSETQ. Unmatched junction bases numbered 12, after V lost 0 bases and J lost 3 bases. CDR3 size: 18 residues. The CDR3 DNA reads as TGCGCCAGCAGCTTGGACTCAAGGACAGGGGTGGGGTACACTGAAGCTTTCTTT. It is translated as CASSLDSRTGVGYTEAFF.

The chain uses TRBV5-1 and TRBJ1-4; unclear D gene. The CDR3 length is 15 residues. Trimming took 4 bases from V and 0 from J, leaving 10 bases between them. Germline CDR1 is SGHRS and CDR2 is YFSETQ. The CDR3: CASSRGSATNEKLFF. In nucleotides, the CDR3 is TGCGCCAGCAGCCGCGGCAGTGCAACTAATGAAAAACTGTTTTTT.

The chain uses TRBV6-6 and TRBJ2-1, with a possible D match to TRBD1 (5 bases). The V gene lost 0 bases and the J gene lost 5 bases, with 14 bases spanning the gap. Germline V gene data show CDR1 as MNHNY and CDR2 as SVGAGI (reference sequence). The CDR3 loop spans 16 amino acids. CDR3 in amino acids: CASSYSMWQDNNEQFF. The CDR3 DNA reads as TGTGCCAGCAGTTACTCGATGTGGCAGGACAACAATGAGCAGTTCTTC.

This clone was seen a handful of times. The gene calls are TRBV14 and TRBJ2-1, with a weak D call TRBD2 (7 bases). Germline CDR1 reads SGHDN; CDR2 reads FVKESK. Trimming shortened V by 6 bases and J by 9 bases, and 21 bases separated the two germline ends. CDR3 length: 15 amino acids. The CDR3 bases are TGTGCCAGCAGGGGGGCGACTGCGGGAGCTGGTGAGCAGTTCTTC. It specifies CASRGATAGAGEQFF. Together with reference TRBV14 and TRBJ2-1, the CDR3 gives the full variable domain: EAGVTQFPSHSVIEKGQTVTLRCDPISGHDNLYWYRRVMGKEIKFLLHFVKESKQDESGMPNNRFLAERTGGTYSTLKVQPAELEDSGVYFCASRGATAGAGEQFFGPGTRLTVL.

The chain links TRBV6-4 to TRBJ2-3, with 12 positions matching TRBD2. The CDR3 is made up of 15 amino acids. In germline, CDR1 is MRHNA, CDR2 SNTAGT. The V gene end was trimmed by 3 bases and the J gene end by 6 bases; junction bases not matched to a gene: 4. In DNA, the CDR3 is TGTGCCAGCAGTGAACGACTAGCGGGAGAGGATACGCAGTATTTT. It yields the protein CASSERLAGEDTQYF.

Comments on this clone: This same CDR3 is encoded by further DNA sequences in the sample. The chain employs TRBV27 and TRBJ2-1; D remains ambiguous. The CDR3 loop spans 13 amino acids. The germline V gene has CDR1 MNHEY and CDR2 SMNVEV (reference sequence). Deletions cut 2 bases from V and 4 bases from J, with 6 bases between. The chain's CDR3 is CASSLTGYNEQFF. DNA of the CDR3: TGTGCCAGCAGTTTAACGGGTTACAATGAGCAGTTCTTC.

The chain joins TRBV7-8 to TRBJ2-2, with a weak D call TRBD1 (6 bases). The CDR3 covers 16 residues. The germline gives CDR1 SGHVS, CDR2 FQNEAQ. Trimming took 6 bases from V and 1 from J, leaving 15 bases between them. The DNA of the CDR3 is TGTGCCAGCAGTCAACAGGGAGTGGGGAACACCGGGGAGCTGTTTTTT. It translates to CASSQQGVGNTGELFF.

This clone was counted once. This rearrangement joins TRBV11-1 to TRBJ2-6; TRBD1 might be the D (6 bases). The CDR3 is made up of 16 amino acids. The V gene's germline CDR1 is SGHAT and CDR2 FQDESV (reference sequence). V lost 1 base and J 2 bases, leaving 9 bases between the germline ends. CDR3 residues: CASSLDRTAGANVLTF. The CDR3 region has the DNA TGTGCCAGCAGCTTAGACAGGACAGCTGGGGCCAACGTCCTGACTTTC.

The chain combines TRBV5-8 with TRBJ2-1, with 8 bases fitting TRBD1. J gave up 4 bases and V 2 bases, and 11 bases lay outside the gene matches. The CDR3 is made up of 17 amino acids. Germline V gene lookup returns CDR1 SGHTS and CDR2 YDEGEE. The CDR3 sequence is CASSFRGPGGRYNEQFF. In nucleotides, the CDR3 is TGTGCCAGCAGCTTCAGGGGGCCAGGGGGTAGGTACAATGAGCAGTTCTTC.

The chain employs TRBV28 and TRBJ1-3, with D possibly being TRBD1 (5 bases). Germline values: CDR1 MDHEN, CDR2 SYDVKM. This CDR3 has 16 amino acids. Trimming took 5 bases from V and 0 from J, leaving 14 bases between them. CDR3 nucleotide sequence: TGTGCCAGCAGTCTTGACAGTACGCTCTCTGGAAACACCATATATTTT. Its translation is CASSLDSTLSGNTIYF.

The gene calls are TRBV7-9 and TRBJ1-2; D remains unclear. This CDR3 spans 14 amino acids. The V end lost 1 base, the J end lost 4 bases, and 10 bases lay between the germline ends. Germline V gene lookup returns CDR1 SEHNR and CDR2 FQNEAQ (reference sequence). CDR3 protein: CASSLVTGSYGYTF. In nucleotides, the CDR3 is TGTGCCAGCAGCTTAGTCACGGGGTCCTATGGCTACACCTTC.

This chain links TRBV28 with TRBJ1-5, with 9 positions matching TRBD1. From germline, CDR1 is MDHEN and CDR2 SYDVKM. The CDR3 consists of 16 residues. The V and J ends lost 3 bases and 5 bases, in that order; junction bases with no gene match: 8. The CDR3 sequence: CASSFSSTGGDQPQHF. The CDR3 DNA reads TGTGCCAGCAGTTTCTCGTCGACAGGGGGGGATCAGCCCCAGCATTTT.

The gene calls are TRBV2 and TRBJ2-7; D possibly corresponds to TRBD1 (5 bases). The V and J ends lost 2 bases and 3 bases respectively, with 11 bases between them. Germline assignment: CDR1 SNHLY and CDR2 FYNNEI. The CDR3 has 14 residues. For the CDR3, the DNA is TGTGCCAGCAGTGAAAAGGGGTTCGACTACGAGCAGTACTTC. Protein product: CASSEKGFDYEQYF. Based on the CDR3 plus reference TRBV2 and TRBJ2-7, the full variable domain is EPEVTQTPSHQVTQMGQEVILRCVPISNHLYFYWYRQILGQKVEFLVSFYNNEISEKSEIFDDQFSVERPDGSNFTLKIRSTKLEDSAMYFCASSEKGFDYEQYFGPGTRLTVT.

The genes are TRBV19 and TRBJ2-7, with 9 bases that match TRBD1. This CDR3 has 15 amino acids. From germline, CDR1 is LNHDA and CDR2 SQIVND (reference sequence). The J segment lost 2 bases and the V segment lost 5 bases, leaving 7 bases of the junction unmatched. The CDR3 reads CASSAFGTGPYEQYF. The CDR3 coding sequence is TGTGCCAGTAGTGCATTTGGGACAGGGCCCTACGAGCAGTACTTC.

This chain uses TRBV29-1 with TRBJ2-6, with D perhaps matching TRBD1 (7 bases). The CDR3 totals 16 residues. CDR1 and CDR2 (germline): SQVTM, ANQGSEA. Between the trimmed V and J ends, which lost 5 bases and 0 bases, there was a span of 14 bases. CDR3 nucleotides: TGCAGCGTTCAGGGGGGCGCCGACTCTGGGGCCAACGTCCTGACTTTC. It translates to CSVQGGADSGANVLTF.

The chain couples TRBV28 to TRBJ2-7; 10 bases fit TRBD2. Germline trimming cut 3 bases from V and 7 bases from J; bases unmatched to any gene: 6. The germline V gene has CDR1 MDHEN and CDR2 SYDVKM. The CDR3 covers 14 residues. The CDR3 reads CASSFGTSAGEQYF. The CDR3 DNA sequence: TGTGCCAGCAGTTTTGGGACTAGCGCGGGGGAGCAGTACTTC.